These T cell receptor beta chains were read from a single sample in a study of shared clonotypes between healthy human individuals. Sequenced by immunoSEQ multiplex PCR; TCRdb stores in-frame clones only, minus some. Of around 480,000 clones in the sample, 60% to 80% are singletons; the top ten hold around 13%. Material: PBMCs. The receptors stem from a woman between 40 and 50 years old in good health. Some clones in this sample may be carry-over from other donors' samples. The CDR3 runs from the conserved cysteine through the conserved F or W. Fields, in order: J gene, clone size, V gene, D gene, CDR3 protein, CDR3 DNA. D genes are given only for firm matches. Rows give clone size only sometimes, using once, few, many, or a class for an expanded clone.

J gene: TRBJ2-7
clone size: once
V gene: TRBV7-2
D gene: TRBD1
CDR3 protein: CASTQGVEQYF
CDR3 DNA: TGTGCCAGCACCCAGGGGGTGGAGCAGTACTTC

J gene: TRBJ2-7
clone size: NA
V gene: TRBV7-9
D gene: NA
CDR3 protein: CASSYSGQGYEQYF
CDR3 DNA: TGTGCCAGCAGCTACTCGGGGCAGGGGTACGAGCAGTACTTC

J gene: TRBJ2-7
clone size: few
V gene: TRBV6-1
D gene: NA
CDR3 protein: CASRDPYEQYF
CDR3 DNA: TGTGCCAGCAGGGACCCTTACGAGCAGTACTTC

J gene: TRBJ2-7
clone size: NA
V gene: TRBV29-1
D gene: NA
CDR3 protein: CSVLLYEQYF
CDR3 DNA: TGCAGCGTCCTACTTTACGAGCAGTACTTC

J gene: TRBJ2-5
clone size: NA
V gene: TRBV14
D gene: NA
CDR3 protein: CASSQDYSFWTQETQYF
CDR3 DNA: TGTGCCAGCAGCCAGGACTACAGTTTTTGGACCCAAGAGACCCAGTACTTC

J gene: TRBJ2-5
clone size: NA
V gene: TRBV5-1
D gene: NA
CDR3 protein: CASSSVDAVGETQYF
CDR3 DNA: TGCGCCAGCAGCTCCGTCGATGCGGTAGGGGAGACCCAGTACTTC

J gene: TRBJ1-1
clone size: NA
V gene: TRBV14
D gene: NA
CDR3 protein: CASSQDLWGGNEAFF
CDR3 DNA: TGTGCCAGCAGCCAAGATCTTTGGGGGGGAAATGAAGCTTTCTTT

J gene: TRBJ2-7
clone size: few
V gene: TRBV6-1
D gene: NA
CDR3 protein: CASSVQGYSYEQYF
CDR3 DNA: TGTGCCAGCAGTGTCCAGGGGTACTCCTACGAGCAGTACTTC

J gene: TRBJ1-3
clone size: NA
V gene: TRBV19
D gene: NA
CDR3 protein: CASTLGRYSGNTIYF
CDR3 DNA: TGTGCCAGTACCCTAGGCCGGTATTCTGGAAACACCATATATTTT

J gene: TRBJ2-1
clone size: NA
V gene: TRBV2
D gene: NA
CDR3 protein: CASNLARTGNNEQFF
CDR3 DNA: TGTGCCAGCAATCTAGCCAGAACCGGGAACAATGAGCAGTTCTTC

J gene: TRBJ2-5
clone size: NA
V gene: TRBV18
D gene: TRBD1
CDR3 protein: CASSPRTGGKETQYF
CDR3 DNA: TGTGCCAGCTCACCAAGGACAGGGGGGAAAGAGACCCAGTACTTC

J gene: TRBJ2-7
clone size: NA
V gene: TRBV19
D gene: NA
CDR3 protein: CASSTLGKAYEQYF
CDR3 DNA: TGTGCCAGTAGTACCCTAGGAAAAGCTTACGAGCAGTACTTC

J gene: TRBJ2-5
clone size: once
V gene: TRBV7-3
D gene: NA
CDR3 protein: CASSLNPGETQYF
CDR3 DNA: TGTGCCAGCAGCTTAAACCCGGGAGAGACCCAGTACTTC

J gene: TRBJ1-2
clone size: many
V gene: TRBV28
D gene: NA
CDR3 protein: CASSPGQFNYGYTF
CDR3 DNA: TGTGCCAGCAGTCCTGGACAGTTTAACTATGGCTACACCTTC

J gene: TRBJ2-7
clone size: NA
V gene: TRBV5-4
D gene: NA
CDR3 protein: CASSTRGRSSYEQYF
CDR3 DNA: TGTGCCAGCAGCACGCGAGGAAGGAGCTCCTACGAGCAGTACTTC

J gene: TRBJ2-1
clone size: few
V gene: TRBV25-1
D gene: TRBD2
CDR3 protein: CASWREGRGNEQFF
CDR3 DNA: TGTGCCAGCTGGCGGGAGGGGCGGGGGAATGAGCAGTTCTTC

J gene: TRBJ2-3
clone size: many
V gene: TRBV10-3
D gene: TRBD2
CDR3 protein: CAISDGLAGASTDTQYF
CDR3 DNA: TGTGCCATCAGTGACGGTTTAGCGGGTGCTAGCACAGATACGCAGTATTTT

J gene: TRBJ2-1
clone size: NA
V gene: TRBV29-1
D gene: NA
CDR3 protein: CSGAWISYNEQFF
CDR3 DNA: TGCAGCGGCGCTTGGATCTCCTACAATGAGCAGTTCTTC

J gene: TRBJ1-1
clone size: NA
V gene: TRBV4-3
D gene: NA
CDR3 protein: CASSQAVQGMNTEAFF
CDR3 DNA: TGCGCCAGCAGCCAAGCCGTACAGGGTATGAACACTGAAGCTTTCTTT

J gene: TRBJ1-1
clone size: NA
V gene: TRBV11-1
D gene: TRBD1
CDR3 protein: CASSYGTGDIMNTEAFF
CDR3 DNA: TGTGCCAGCAGCTACGGGACAGGGGATATAATGAACACTGAAGCTTTCTTT

J gene: TRBJ2-5
clone size: NA
V gene: TRBV12-2
D gene: NA
CDR3 protein: CASRLVVPGDETQYF
CDR3 DNA: TGTGCAAGTCGCTTAGTTGTCCCAGGGGATGAGACCCAGTACTTC

J gene: TRBJ1-4
clone size: NA
V gene: TRBV2
D gene: TRBD1
CDR3 protein: CASSELGQGAMKLFF
CDR3 DNA: TGTGCCAGCAGTGAACTCGGGCAGGGGGCAATGAAACTGTTTTTT

J gene: TRBJ2-7
clone size: NA
V gene: TRBV7-2
D gene: NA
CDR3 protein: CASSLEVNRHSSYEQYF
CDR3 DNA: TGTGCCAGCAGCTTAGAGGTTAACAGGCACAGCTCCTACGAGCAGTACTTC

J gene: TRBJ1-2
clone size: NA
V gene: TRBV30
D gene: NA
CDR3 protein: CAWSASMAGGYTF
CDR3 DNA: TGTGCCTGGAGCGCTTCGATGGCGGGCGGCTACACCTTC

J gene: TRBJ2-1
clone size: NA
V gene: TRBV5-1
D gene: TRBD2
CDR3 protein: CASSPTSGTSGSDEQFF
CDR3 DNA: TGCGCCAGCAGCCCAACCTCCGGGACTAGCGGGAGCGATGAGCAGTTCTTC

J gene: TRBJ2-5
clone size: NA
V gene: TRBV4-2
D gene: NA
CDR3 protein: CASSQGYAGQAQETQYF
CDR3 DNA: TGTGCCAGCAGCCAAGGGTATGCCGGGCAGGCCCAAGAGACCCAGTACTTC

J gene: TRBJ2-2
clone size: NA
V gene: TRBV7-2
D gene: NA
CDR3 protein: CASSQDHGSTGELFF
CDR3 DNA: TGTGCCAGCAGCCAAGATCACGGGAGTACCGGGGAGCTGTTTTTT

J gene: TRBJ1-4
clone size: NA
V gene: TRBV4-1
D gene: NA
CDR3 protein: CASSQEQGFNEKLFF
CDR3 DNA: TGCGCCAGCAGCCAAGAACAGGGTTTTAATGAAAAACTGTTTTTT

J gene: TRBJ1-5
clone size: once
V gene: TRBV2
D gene: NA
CDR3 protein: CASSGQAPDQPQHF
CDR3 DNA: TGTGCCAGCAGTGGACAGGCCCCCGATCAGCCCCAGCATTTT

J gene: TRBJ2-7
clone size: NA
V gene: TRBV11-2
D gene: TRBD2
CDR3 protein: CASSSAASGSVEQYF
CDR3 DNA: TGTGCCAGCAGCTCCGCGGCTAGCGGGAGTGTAGAGCAGTACTTC

J gene: TRBJ2-3
clone size: few
V gene: TRBV5-1
D gene: TRBD1
CDR3 protein: CASSRGQGANTDTQYF
CDR3 DNA: TGCGCCAGCTCCCGGGGGCAGGGGGCTAACACAGATACGCAGTATTTT

J gene: TRBJ2-1
clone size: once
V gene: TRBV9
D gene: NA
CDR3 protein: CASSVGIYNEQFF
CDR3 DNA: TGTGCCAGCAGCGTCGGGATCTACAATGAGCAGTTCTTC

J gene: TRBJ2-7
clone size: NA
V gene: TRBV5-5
D gene: NA
CDR3 protein: CASSLRRSYEQYF
CDR3 DNA: TGTGCCAGCAGCTTGCGACGGTCTTACGAGCAGTACTTC

J gene: TRBJ2-3
clone size: NA
V gene: TRBV11-2
D gene: NA
CDR3 protein: CASSNTGLSTDTQYF
CDR3 DNA: TGTGCCAGCAGCAATACAGGACTAAGCACAGATACGCAGTATTTT

J gene: TRBJ2-3
clone size: NA
V gene: TRBV9
D gene: TRBD2
CDR3 protein: CASSVVAGGTDTQYF
CDR3 DNA: TGTGCCAGCAGCGTAGTAGCGGGAGGAACAGATACGCAGTATTTT

J gene: TRBJ2-5
clone size: NA
V gene: TRBV5-1
D gene: TRBD2
CDR3 protein: CASSLGSGTSAGRTQYF
CDR3 DNA: TGCGCCAGCAGCTTGGGCTCCGGGACTAGCGCGGGTAGAACCCAGTACTTC

J gene: TRBJ1-1
clone size: many
V gene: TRBV20-1
D gene: NA
CDR3 protein: CSASPEPEAFF
CDR3 DNA: TGCAGTGCTTCTCCCGAGCCAGAAGCTTTCTTT

J gene: TRBJ2-7
clone size: NA
V gene: TRBV4-1
D gene: NA
CDR3 protein: CASSQNTQGYEQYF
CDR3 DNA: TGCGCCAGCAGCCAGAATACTCAGGGCTACGAGCAGTACTTC

J gene: TRBJ2-1
clone size: NA
V gene: TRBV19
D gene: TRBD1
CDR3 protein: CASSPRTGGYNEQFF
CDR3 DNA: TGTGCCAGTAGTCCCCGGACAGGGGGCTACAATGAGCAGTTCTTC